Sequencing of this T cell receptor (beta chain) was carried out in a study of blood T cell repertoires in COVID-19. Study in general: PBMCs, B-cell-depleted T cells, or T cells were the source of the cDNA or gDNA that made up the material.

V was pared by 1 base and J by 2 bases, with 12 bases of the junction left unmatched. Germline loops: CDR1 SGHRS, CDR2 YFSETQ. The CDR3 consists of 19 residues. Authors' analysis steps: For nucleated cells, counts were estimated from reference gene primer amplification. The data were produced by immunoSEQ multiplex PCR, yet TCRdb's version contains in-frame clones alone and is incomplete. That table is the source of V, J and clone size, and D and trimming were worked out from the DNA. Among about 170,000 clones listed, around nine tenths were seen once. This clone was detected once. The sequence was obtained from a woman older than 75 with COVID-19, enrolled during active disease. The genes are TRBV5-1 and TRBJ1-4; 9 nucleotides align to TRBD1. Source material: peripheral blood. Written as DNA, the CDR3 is TGCGCCAGCAGCTTGACCCCCGTACAGGGGGCCCCCACTAATGAAAAACTGTTTTTT. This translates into CASSLTPVQGAPTNEKLFF. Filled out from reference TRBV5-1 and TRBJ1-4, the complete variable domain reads KAGVTQTPRYLIKTRGQQVTLSCSPISGHRSVSWYQQTPGQGLQFLFEYFSETQRNKGNFPGRFSGRQFSNSRSEMNVSTLELGDSALYLCASSLTPVQGAPTNEKLFFGSGTQLSVL.